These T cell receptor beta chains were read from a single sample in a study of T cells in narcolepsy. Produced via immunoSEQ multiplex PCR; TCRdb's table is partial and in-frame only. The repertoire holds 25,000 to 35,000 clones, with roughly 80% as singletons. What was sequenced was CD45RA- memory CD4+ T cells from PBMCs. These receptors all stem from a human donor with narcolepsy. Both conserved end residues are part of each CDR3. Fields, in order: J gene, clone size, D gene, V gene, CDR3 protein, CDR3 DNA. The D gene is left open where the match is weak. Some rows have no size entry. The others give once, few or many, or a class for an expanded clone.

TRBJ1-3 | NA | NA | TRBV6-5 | CASSRGSYSGNTIYF | TGTGCCAGCAGCCGCGGATCCTACTCTGGAAACACCATATATTTT
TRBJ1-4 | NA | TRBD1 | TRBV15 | CATSRTGMTNEKLFF | TGTGCCACCAGCAGGACAGGGATGACTAATGAAAAACTGTTTTTT
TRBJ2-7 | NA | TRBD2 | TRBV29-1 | CSVALAGSYEQYF | TGCAGCGTTGCGTTAGCGGGCTCCTACGAGCAGTACTTC
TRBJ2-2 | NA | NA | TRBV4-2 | CASSQEWARTGELFF | TGTGCCAGCAGCCAAGAATGGGCTCGGACCGGGGAGCTGTTTTTT
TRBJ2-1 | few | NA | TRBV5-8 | CASSLGEPYNEQFF | TGTGCCAGCAGCTTGGGGGAACCCTACAATGAGCAGTTCTTC
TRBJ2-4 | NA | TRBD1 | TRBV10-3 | CATQAGLGQGSIQYF | TGTGCCACCCAAGCAGGCCTCGGACAGGGCAGCATTCAGTACTTC
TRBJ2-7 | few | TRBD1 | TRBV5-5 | CASSPPGQGSREQYF | TGTGCCAGCAGCCCCCCGGGACAGGGATCGCGGGAGCAGTACTTC
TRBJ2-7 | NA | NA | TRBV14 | CASRSQGGGEQYF | TGTGCCAGCAGGAGTCAGGGTGGTGGCGAGCAGTACTTC
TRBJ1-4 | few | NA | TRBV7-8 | CASSSIGEGEKLFF | TGTGCCAGCAGTAGCATTGGGGAGGGAGAAAAACTGTTTTTT
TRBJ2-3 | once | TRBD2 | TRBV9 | CASSVSRSGGATDTQYF | TGTGCCAGCAGCGTAAGCCGAAGCGGGGGGGCCACAGATACGCAGTATTTT
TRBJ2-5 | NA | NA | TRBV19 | CASSTVLYQETQYF | TGTGCCAGTAGTACCGTTCTATACCAAGAGACCCAGTACTTC
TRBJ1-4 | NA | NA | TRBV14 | CASSQESISGWEKLFF | TGTGCCAGCAGCCAAGAATCTATCAGTGGCTGGGAAAAACTGTTTTTT
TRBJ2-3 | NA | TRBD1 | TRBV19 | CASSSPSTGATDTQYF | TGTGCCAGTAGTTCCCCTTCGACAGGGGCAACAGATACGCAGTATTTT
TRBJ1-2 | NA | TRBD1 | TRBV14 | CASSQVDRENYGYTF | TGTGCCAGCAGCCAAGTTGACAGGGAAAACTATGGCTACACCTTC
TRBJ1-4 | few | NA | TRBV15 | CATSRYGQPNEKLFF | TGTGCCACCAGCCGATACGGACAACCGAATGAAAAACTGTTTTTT
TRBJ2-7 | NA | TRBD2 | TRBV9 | CASSVEESGNSGSPYEQYF | TGTGCCAGCAGCGTAGAGGAATCAGGGAATAGCGGGAGTCCCTACGAGCAGTACTTC
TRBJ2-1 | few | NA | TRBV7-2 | CASSLEGANNEQFF | TGTGCCAGCAGCTTAGAGGGAGCTAACAATGAGCAGTTCTTC
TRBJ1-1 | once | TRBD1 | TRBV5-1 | CASSPGQGASRNTEAFF | TGCGCCAGCAGCCCGGGACAGGGGGCTTCGCGGAACACTGAAGCTTTCTTT